A single sample is the source of the 8 T cell receptor beta chains below, sequenced in a study of blood T cell repertoires in COVID-19. The protocol was immunoSEQ multiplex PCR, while the TCRdb copy is restricted to in-frame clones and leaves out a portion. The sample records about 140,000 clones, more than 75% being singletons. The sequenced material came from peripheral blood. The receptors here all came from a human donor with acute or convalescent COVID-19. The donor label of this sample is uncertain.

The chain couples TRBV18 to TRBJ1-1, with D uncertain. Germline assignment: CDR1 KGHSH and CDR2 LQKENI. CDR3 size: 13 residues. Deletions cut 6 bases from V and 1 base from J, with 9 bases between. The CDR3 sequence: CASSGNQNTEAFF. Here the CDR3 DNA reads TGTGCCAGCTCCGGTAACCAGAACACTGAAGCTTTCTTT.

V and J are TRBV2 and TRBJ2-3; D is possibly TRBD1 (5 bases). CDR1 SNHLY and CDR2 FYNNEI come from the germline V gene. The CDR3 length is 15 residues. The V and J ends lost 1 base and 6 bases respectively, with 14 bases between them. Written as DNA, the CDR3 is TGTGCCAGCAGTGAAGTAGGGGCCCCCCAGGATACGCAGTATTTT. It encodes CASSEVGAPQDTQYF.

The rearrangement joins TRBV24-1 to TRBJ1-1; 7 positions match TRBD1. After removal of 4 bases from V and 0 bases from J, the junction contained 4 bases not matched to a gene. Per germline, CDR1 KGHDR and CDR2 SFDVKD. This CDR3 has 15 amino acids. CDR3 protein: CATSEGTVMNTEAFF. DNA for the CDR3: TGTGCCACCAGTGAAGGGACAGTCATGAACACTGAAGCTTTCTTT.

J is TRBJ1-2 and V is TRBV7-2, with 9 bases that match TRBD1. Trimming cost V 6 bases and J 12 bases; bases outside gene matches: 8. Germline CDR1 and CDR2: SGHTA and FQGNSA. The CDR3 is 12 amino acids. This CDR3 reads CASRATGGADTF. CDR3 bases: TGTGCCAGCAGAGCAACAGGGGGCGCGGACACCTTC.

This clone appeared once. The chain is built from TRBV5-1 and TRBJ2-1; 12 bases are shared with TRBD1. The CDR3 extends over 20 amino acids. The germline gives CDR1 SGHRS, CDR2 YFSETQ. V gave up 3 bases and J gave up 0 bases; unmatched junction bases: 13. CDR3 coding DNA: TGCGCCAGCAGCTCGAAATCCGGGACAGGGGGCATGAGCTCCTACAATGAGCAGTTCTTC. It codes for CASSSKSGTGGMSSYNEQFF.

The genes are TRBV5-8 and TRBJ2-5, with D perhaps matching TRBD1 (5 bases). Germline V CDR1 and CDR2: SGHTS, YDEGEE. Trimming removed 3 bases at V and 7 bases at J, with 13 bases between. The CDR3 is made up of 13 amino acids. CDR3 sequence reads: CASSSVLGATQYF. CDR3 nucleotides: TGTGCCAGCAGCTCGGTGCTAGGGGCGACCCAGTACTTC.

The CDR3 coding sequence is TGTGCCAGCAGCCGGAGTAGACTTTCCACCGGGGAGCTGTTTTTT. This codes for CASSRSRLSTGELFF. This chain links TRBV7-3 with TRBJ2-2, with D unresolved. Germline V gene data show CDR1 as SGHTA and CDR2 as FQGTGA. The CDR3 runs 15 residues. Deletions cut 5 bases from V and 4 bases from J, with 14 bases between.

The chain carries TRBV11-3 and TRBJ2-5; 8 positions match TRBD1. V shed 5 bases, J shed 4 bases, and the junction held 3 bases outside the gene matches. The CDR3 has 13 residues. Per germline, CDR1 SGHNT and CDR2 YENEEA. Here the CDR3 reads CASSTDRGETQYF. In DNA form, the CDR3 reads TGTGCCAGCAGCACTGACAGGGGAGAGACCCAGTACTTC.